Listed here are 9 T cell receptor beta chains from one sample, sequenced in a study of CD8+ T cells in alopecia areata. Sequencing templates came from extracted RNA that was reverse transcribed into cDNA. Libraries were prepared by immunoSEQ multiplex PCR; TCRdb keeps only in-frame clonotypes and omits some of them. This sample has some 110,000 clones, with roughly three fifths found just once. Treatment reported: oral pan-JAK inhibitor, 5-10 mg twice daily. The input for sequencing was CD8+ T cells sorted from blood, taken at week 24, from a patient treated with tofacitinib. These receptors came from a human donor with alopecia areata.

The J gene is TRBJ2-5, the V gene TRBV25-1; TRBD1 is a possible D gene (5 bases). V lost 8 bases and J 5 bases, leaving 15 bases between the germline ends. CDR1 MGHDK and CDR2 SYGVNS come from the germline V gene. CDR3 length: 13 residues. This chain's CDR3 is CASQQDPGETQYF. The CDR3 DNA reads TGTGCCAGCCAACAGGACCCAGGGGAGACCCAGTACTTC.

The chain recombines TRBV29-1 with TRBJ2-5; D not certain. Looked up from germline, CDR1 is SQVTM and CDR2 is ANQGSEA. V dropped 3 bases and J dropped 0 bases, with 14 bases sitting between them. CDR3 length: 15 residues. Here the CDR3 reads CSVEMVKNYQETQYF. CDR3 nucleotide sequence: TGCAGCGTTGAGATGGTGAAAAACTACCAAGAGACCCAGTACTTC.

This clone showed up just a few times. The chain is built from TRBV5-1 and TRBJ2-7, with unresolved D. Trimming stripped 5 bases from V and 2 bases from J, with 11 bases between. The CDR3 has 13 residues. Germline values: CDR1 SGHRS, CDR2 YFSETQ. CDR3 coding DNA: TGCGCCAGCAGAAATAGTGCGACCTACGAGCAGTACTTC. Its translation is CASRNSATYEQYF. Drawing the rest from reference TRBV5-1 and TRBJ2-7, the complete variable domain is KAGVTQTPRYLIKTRGQQVTLSCSPISGHRSVSWYQQTPGQGLQFLFEYFSETQRNKGNFPGRFSGRQFSNSRSEMNVSTLELGDSALYLCASRNSATYEQYFGPGTRLTVT.

In this sample, this clone turned up a few times. The genes are TRBV18 and TRBJ2-7; 8 bases map to TRBD1. Trimming cost V 3 bases and J 2 bases; bases outside gene matches: 9. CDR1 is KGHSH and CDR2 is LQKENI in the germline V gene. The CDR3 extends over 16 amino acids. The CDR3 DNA follows: TGTGCCAGCTCACCTTCGGACAGGGATCCCACCTACGAGCAGTACTTC. Encoded protein: CASSPSDRDPTYEQYF.

The CDR3 reads CATSGSTDTQYF. The CDR3 DNA is TGTGCCACTAGCGGCAGCACAGATACGCAGTATTTT. The V and J genes are TRBV7-6 and TRBJ2-3, with 7 positions matching TRBD2. CDR1 is SGHVS, CDR2 FNYEAQ, per germline. This CDR3 contains 12 residues. V lost 10 bases to trimming and J lost 0 bases; unmatched junction nucleotides: 1.

This clone was counted many times. The chain combines TRBV30 with TRBJ2-1; 9 bases match TRBD1. CDR3 length equals 14 residues. In germline, CDR1 is GTSNPN, CDR2 SVGIG (reference sequence). V lost 2 bases and J lost 8; bases outside the gene matches: 7. The CDR3 is CAWSSGTGSDEQFF. The CDR3 bases are TGTGCCTGGAGTTCCGGGACAGGGAGCGATGAGCAGTTCTTC.

V usage is TRBV18 and J usage is TRBJ2-7; D not certain. Germline CDR1 reads KGHSH; CDR2 reads LQKENI. The CDR3 spans 13 residues. Between the trimmed V and J ends, which lost 3 bases and 4 bases, there was a span of 10 bases. This chain's CDR3 is CASSPPGRYEQYF. DNA of the CDR3: TGTGCCAGCTCACCCCCAGGACGATACGAGCAGTACTTC. Full variable domain (rest looked up from reference TRBV18 and TRBJ2-7): NAGVMQNPRHLVRRRGQEARLRCSPMKGHSHVYWYRQLPEEGLKFMVYLQKENIIDESGMPKERFSAEFPKEGPSILRIQQVVRGDSAAYFCASSPPGRYEQYFGPGTRLTVT.

The V call is TRBV4-3, the J call TRBJ2-2; D possibly matches TRBD1 or TRBD2 (5 bases each). CDR3 length: 16 amino acids. Trimming took off 4 bases at V and 4 bases at J, with 16 bases between the two ends. CDR1 and CDR2 (germline): LGHNA, YSLEER. CDR3 coding DNA: TGCGCCAGCAGCCGTATCTACCTTGGGGGCACCGGGGAGCTGTTTTTT. Amino acid sequence: CASSRIYLGGTGELFF.

The chain recombines TRBV19 with TRBJ2-1; tentatively, D is TRBD2 (6 bases). Germline loops: CDR1 LNHDA, CDR2 SQIVND (reference sequence). This CDR3 is 15 amino acids long. Trimming took off 4 bases at V and 8 bases at J, with 18 bases between the two ends. For the CDR3, the DNA is TGTGCCAGTAGTACGCCTCGAGGCCCGGGGGATGAGCAGTTCTTC. Residues: CASSTPRGPGDEQFF. The complete variable domain, with remaining parts taken from reference TRBV19 and TRBJ2-1, reads DGGITQSPKYLFRKEGQNVTLSCEQNLNHDAMYWYRQDPGQGLRLIYYSQIVNDFQKGDIAEGYSVSREKKESFPLTVTSAQKNPTAFYLCASSTPRGPGDEQFFGPGTRLTVL.